This T cell receptor (beta chain) emerged from a study of blood T cell repertoires in COVID-19. Libraries were prepared by immunoSEQ multiplex PCR; TCRdb keeps only in-frame clonotypes and omits some of them. Of under 250,000 clones detected, approximately 91% appear once; the ten largest clones hold under 7%. The V end lost 3 bases, the J end lost 0 bases, and 15 bases lay between the germline ends. Looked up from germline, CDR1 is SGHAT and CDR2 is FQNNGV. The CDR3 totals 17 residues. The sequenced sample consisted of peripheral blood. The chain links TRBV11-2 to TRBJ2-1, with D possibly matching TRBD2 (5 bases). The clonotype originates from a man aged 55 to 70 who had recovered from COVID-19. The CDR3 loop reads CASSFEGHSSSYNEQFF. The CDR3 DNA reads as TGTGCCAGCAGCTTCGAGGGTCATTCAAGCTCCTACAATGAGCAGTTCTTC.